The clone carrying this T cell receptor (beta chain) was recorded a few times. Its matching antigen is unknown. V lost 3 bases to trimming and J lost 1 base; unmatched junction nucleotides: 8. This CDR3 contains 17 residues. CDR1 is MGHRA, CDR2 YSYEKL, per germline. The data stem from a study of T cells after yellow fever vaccination. Findings and caveats of the study: Some clonotypes, a small share, were shared between CD4 and CD8 compartments. Highly abundant clonotypes carried over from the bulk population could end up in FACS-sorted repertoires as contaminants. At 96% for CD4 and about 88% for CD8, most primary-vaccination clones showed up again after the booster.

Each CDR3 protein gets one entry after TCRdb re-called the 5' RACE reads with MiXCR. The table records some 350,000 distinct CDR3 sequences, 3% to 4.5% of them present only once. This TCR was recovered from a young man who received the YFV17D yellow fever vaccine. Specimen: PBMCs, collected 5 days after the yellow fever booster vaccination. The chain uses TRBV4-1 and TRBJ2-3, with 9 bases matching TRBD1. The CDR3 loop reads CASSQPGQGRGTDTQYF. The CDR3 DNA follows: TGCGCCAGCAGCCAGCCGGGACAGGGAAGGGGCACAGATACGCAGTATTTT.